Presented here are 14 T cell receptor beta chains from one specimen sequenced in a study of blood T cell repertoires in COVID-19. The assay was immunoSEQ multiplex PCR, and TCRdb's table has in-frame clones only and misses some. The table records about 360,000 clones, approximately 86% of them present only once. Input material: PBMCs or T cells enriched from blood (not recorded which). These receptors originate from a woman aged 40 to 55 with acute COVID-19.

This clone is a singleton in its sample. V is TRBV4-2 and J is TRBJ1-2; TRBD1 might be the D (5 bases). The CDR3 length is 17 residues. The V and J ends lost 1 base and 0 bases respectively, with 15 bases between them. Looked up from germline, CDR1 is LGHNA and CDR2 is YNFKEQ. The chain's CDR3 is CASSQARGRESNYGYTF. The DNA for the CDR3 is TGTGCCAGCAGCCAAGCCCGGGGGAGGGAATCTAACTATGGCTACACCTTC.

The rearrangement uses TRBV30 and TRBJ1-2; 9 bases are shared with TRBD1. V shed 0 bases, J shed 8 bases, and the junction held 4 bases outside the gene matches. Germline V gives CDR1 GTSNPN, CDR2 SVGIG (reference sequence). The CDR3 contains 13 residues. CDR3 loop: CAWSVQGTGGYTF. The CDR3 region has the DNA TGTGCCTGGAGTGTACAGGGGACAGGGGGCTACACCTTC. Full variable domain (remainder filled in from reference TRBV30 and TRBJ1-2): SQTIHQWPATLVQPVGSPLSLECTVEGTSNPNLYWYRQAAGRGLQLLFYSVGIGQISSEVPQNLSASRPQDRQFILSSKKLLLSDSGFYLCAWSVQGTGGYTFGSGTRLTVV.

CDR3 sequence reads: CASSPPESETQYF. The CDR3 DNA follows: TGTGCCAGCTCACCACCGGAGTCAGAGACCCAGTACTTC. V is TRBV18 and J is TRBJ2-5, with D unresolved. Trimming stripped 0 bases from V and 4 bases from J, with 6 bases between. The CDR3 sequence is 13 residues long. CDR1 and CDR2 from the germline V gene are KGHSH and LQKENI.

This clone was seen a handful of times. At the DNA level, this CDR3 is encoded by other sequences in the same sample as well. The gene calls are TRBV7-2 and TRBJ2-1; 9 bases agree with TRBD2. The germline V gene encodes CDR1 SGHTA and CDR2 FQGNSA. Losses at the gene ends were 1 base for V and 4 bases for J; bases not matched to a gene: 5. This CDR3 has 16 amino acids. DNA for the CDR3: TGTGCCAGCAGCTTAGTAAGCGGGGGGCTATACAATGAGCAGTTCTTC. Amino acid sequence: CASSLVSGGLYNEQFF.

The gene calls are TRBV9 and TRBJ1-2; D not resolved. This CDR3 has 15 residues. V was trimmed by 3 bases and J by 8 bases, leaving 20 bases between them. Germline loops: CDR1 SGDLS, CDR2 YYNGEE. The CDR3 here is CASSGAVGGGGGYTF. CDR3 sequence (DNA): TGTGCCAGCAGCGGGGCTGTTGGTGGAGGCGGGGGCTACACCTTC.

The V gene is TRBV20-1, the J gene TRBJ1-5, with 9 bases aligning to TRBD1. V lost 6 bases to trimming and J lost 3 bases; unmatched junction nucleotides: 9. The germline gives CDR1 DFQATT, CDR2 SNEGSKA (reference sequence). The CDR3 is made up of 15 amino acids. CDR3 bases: TGCAGTGCGAGTACCGGGACAGGGTACAATCAGCCCCAGCATTTT. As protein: CSASTGTGYNQPQHF.

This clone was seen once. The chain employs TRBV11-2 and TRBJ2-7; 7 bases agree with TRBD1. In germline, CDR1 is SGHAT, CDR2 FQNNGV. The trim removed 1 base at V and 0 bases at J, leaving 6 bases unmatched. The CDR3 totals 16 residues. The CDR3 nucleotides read TGTGCCAGCAGCTTAGTAGGGACAGACACCTCCTACGAGCAGTACTTC. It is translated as CASSLVGTDTSYEQYF. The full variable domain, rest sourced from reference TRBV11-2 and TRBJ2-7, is EAGVAQSPRYKIIEKRQSVAFWCNPISGHATLYWYQQILGQGPKLLIQFQNNGVVDDSQLPKDRFSAERLKGVDSTLKIQPAKLEDSAVYLCASSLVGTDTSYEQYFGPGTRLTVT.

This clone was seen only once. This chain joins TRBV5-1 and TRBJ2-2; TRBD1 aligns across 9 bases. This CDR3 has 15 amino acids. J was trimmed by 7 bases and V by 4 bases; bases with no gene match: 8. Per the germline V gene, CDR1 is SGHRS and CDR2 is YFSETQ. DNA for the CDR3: TGCGCCAGCAGCGACTCGAGGACAGGGGTCGGGGAGCTGTTTTTT. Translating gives CASSDSRTGVGELFF.

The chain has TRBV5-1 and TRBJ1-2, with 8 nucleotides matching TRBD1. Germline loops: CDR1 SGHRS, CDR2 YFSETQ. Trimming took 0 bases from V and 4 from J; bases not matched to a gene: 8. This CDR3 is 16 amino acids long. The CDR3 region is CASSLEFRTGPYGYTF. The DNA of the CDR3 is TGCGCCAGCAGCTTGGAATTTAGGACAGGGCCCTATGGCTACACCTTC. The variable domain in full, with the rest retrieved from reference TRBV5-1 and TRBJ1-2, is KAGVTQTPRYLIKTRGQQVTLSCSPISGHRSVSWYQQTPGQGLQFLFEYFSETQRNKGNFPGRFSGRQFSNSRSEMNVSTLELGDSALYLCASSLEFRTGPYGYTFGSGTRLTVV.

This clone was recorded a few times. CDR3 DNA sequence: TGTGCCAGCAGCCAAGAGGGGGACAGGGATAACGAGCAGTACTTC. Translated, it gives CASSQEGDRDNEQYF. The V gene is TRBV4-2, the J gene TRBJ2-7, with TRBD1 matching 9 bases. J gave up 5 bases and V 0 bases, and 5 bases lay outside the gene matches. The CDR3 extends over 15 amino acids. From germline, CDR1 is LGHNA and CDR2 YNFKEQ.

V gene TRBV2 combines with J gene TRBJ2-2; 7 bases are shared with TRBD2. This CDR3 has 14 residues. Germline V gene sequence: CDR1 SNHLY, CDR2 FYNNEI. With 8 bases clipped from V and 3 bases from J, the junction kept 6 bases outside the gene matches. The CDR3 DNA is TGTGCCAGCTGGGGGGGGAGACACACCGGGGAGCTGTTTTTT. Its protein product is CASWGGRHTGELFF. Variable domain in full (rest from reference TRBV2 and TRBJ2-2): EPEVTQTPSHQVTQMGQEVILRCVPISNHLYFYWYRQILGQKVEFLVSFYNNEISEKSEIFDDQFSVERPDGSNFTLKIRSTKLEDSAMYFCASWGGRHTGELFFGEGSRLTVL.

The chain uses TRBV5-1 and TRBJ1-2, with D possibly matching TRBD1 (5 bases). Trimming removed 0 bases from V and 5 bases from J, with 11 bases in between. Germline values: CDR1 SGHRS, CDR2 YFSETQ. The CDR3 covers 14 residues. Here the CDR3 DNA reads TGCGCCAGCAGCTTGGGTGGCAGGGAATATGGCTACACCTTC. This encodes CASSLGGREYGYTF.

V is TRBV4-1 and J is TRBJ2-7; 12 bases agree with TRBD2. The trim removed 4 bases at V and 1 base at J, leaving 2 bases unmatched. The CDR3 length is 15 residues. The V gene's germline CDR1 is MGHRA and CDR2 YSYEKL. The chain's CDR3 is CASSPLAGGSYEQYF. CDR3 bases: TGCGCCAGCAGCCCGCTAGCGGGGGGGTCCTACGAGCAGTACTTC.

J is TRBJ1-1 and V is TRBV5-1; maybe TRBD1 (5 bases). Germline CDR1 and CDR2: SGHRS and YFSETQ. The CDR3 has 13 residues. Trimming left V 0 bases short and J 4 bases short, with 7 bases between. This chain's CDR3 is CASSLAGPTEAFF. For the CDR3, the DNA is TGCGCCAGCAGCTTGGCAGGGCCCACTGAAGCTTTCTTT.